Listed below are T cell receptor beta chains from one sample, sequenced in a study of T-cell reconstitution after alpha-beta-depleted transplantation in children. One entry per CDR3 protein, called by TCRdb with MiXCR from the PCR reads. The sample carries fewer than 750,000 distinct CDR3 sequences, approximately 22% recorded once. Sequencing used PBMCs, mostly from graft donor cells, obtained 360 days after TCRalphabeta/CD19-depleted stem cell transplant. These receptors were collected from a boy less than two years old who had a stem cell transplant for acute myeloid leukemia, so the T cells may come from the graft donor. CDR3s include the opening cysteine and the closing phenylalanine or tryptophan. A D gene is named only where the DNA matches it firmly. Not every row has a clone size; where given, it reads once, few, many or a size class.

v_gene	abundance	d_gene	j_gene	CDR3aa	CDR3nt
TRBV5-1	many	.	TRBJ1-2	CASSLDPDSLRYTF	TGCGCCAGCAGCTTGGATCCGGACAGCCTGCGCTACACCTTC
TRBV20-1	.	.	TRBJ1-6	CSARDHYNSPLHF	TGCAGTGCTAGAGATCATTATAATTCACCCCTCCACTTT
TRBV20-1	few	TRBD1	TRBJ2-1	CSASTGGYPHEQFF	TGCAGTGCTTCAACAGGGGGCTACCCCCATGAGCAGTTCTTC
TRBV6-2/TRBV6-3	.	.	TRBJ1-5	CASSDGTRNQPQHF	TGTGCCAGCAGTGACGGGACACGGAATCAGCCCCAGCATTTT
TRBV30	.	.	TRBJ1-2	CAWSLGDAPYGYTF	TGTGCCTGGAGTTTAGGGGACGCTCCCTACGGCTACACCTTC
TRBV28	.	.	TRBJ2-6	CASSPSGLPLSSGANVLTF	TGTGCCAGCAGTCCTTCGGGACTCCCCCTCAGCTCTGGGGCCAACGTCCTGACTTTC
TRBV20-1	few	.	TRBJ2-3	CSGWRTSTDTQYF	TGCAGTGGGTGGCGGACATCCACAGATACGCAGTATTTT
TRBV6-1	.	.	TRBJ2-1	CASSEALLGGNEQFF	TGTGCCAGCAGTGAAGCGCTTCTCGGTGGGAATGAGCAGTTCTTC
TRBV7-2	.	TRBD1	TRBJ2-5	CASSPQTGDETQYF	TGTGCCAGCAGCCCCCAAACAGGGGACGAGACCCAGTACTTC
TRBV19	once	.	TRBJ2-5	CASSIDLGRETQYF	TGTGCCAGTAGTATAGATCTGGGTCGGGAGACCCAGTACTTC
TRBV20-1	.	.	TRBJ2-1	CSAAQGGPNPRSYNEQFF	TGCAGTGCCGCTCAAGGGGGGCCGAACCCTCGCTCCTACAATGAGCAGTTCTTC
TRBV12-3/TRBV12-4	.	.	TRBJ2-3	CASQASASTDTQYF	TGTGCCAGTCAGGCCTCGGCCTCCACAGATACGCAGTATTTT
TRBV11-1	many	TRBD2	TRBJ2-3	CASSSPISGGPSTDTQYF	TGTGCCAGCAGCTCCCCCATCTCGGGGGGGCCAAGCACAGATACGCAGTATTTT
TRBV11-3	.	TRBD1	TRBJ2-3	CASSPRAGTGADTQYF	TGTGCCAGCAGCCCAAGAGCCGGGACAGGGGCAGATACGCAGTATTTT
TRBV29-1	.	TRBD1	TRBJ1-2	CSHGTGNYGYTF	TGCAGTCATGGGACAGGGAACTATGGCTACACCTTC
TRBV12-3/TRBV12-4	few	.	TRBJ2-1	CASTLTPDNYNEQFF	TGTGCCAGCACTCTAACGCCGGACAACTACAATGAGCAGTTCTTC
TRBV10-3	few	.	TRBJ1-5	CAISEYGQDFNQPQHF	TGTGCCATCAGTGAATATGGCCAGGACTTTAATCAGCCCCAGCATTTT
TRBV24-1	few	TRBD2	TRBJ2-3	CATSDLRTSGGHSTDTQYF	TGTGCCACCAGTGATTTGCGAACTAGCGGGGGCCATTCCACAGATACGCAGTATTTT
TRBV18	.	.	TRBJ1-5	CASSPGTGEPQHF	TGTGCCAGCTCACCAGGGACCGGAGAGCCCCAGCATTTT
TRBV20-1	many	TRBD1	TRBJ1-5	CSAVRGQRRYQPQHF	TGCAGTGCCGTTAGGGGACAGAGGAGGTATCAGCCCCAGCATTTT
TRBV5-1	.	.	TRBJ2-5	CASSLAEREIETQYF	TGCGCCAGCAGCTTGGCCGAGAGGGAAATAGAGACCCAGTACTTC
TRBV20-1	many	.	TRBJ2-7	CSATFSGEQYF	TGCAGTGCTACCTTCTCAGGCGAGCAGTACTTC
TRBV10-3	.	TRBD1	TRBJ2-1	CAIRAKPGQGNNEQFF	TGTGCCATCAGAGCCAAGCCGGGACAGGGCAACAATGAGCAGTTCTTC
TRBV6-1	many	.	TRBJ2-3	CASRDQGSSDTQYF	TGTGCCAGCAGGGACCAGGGGTCATCAGATACGCAGTATTTT
TRBV20-1	few	TRBD1	TRBJ2-5	CSVRRIQGKETQYF	TGCAGTGTTCGTCGTATACAGGGGAAAGAGACCCAGTACTTC
TRBV20-1	many	.	TRBJ2-6	CSVYVPSSGANVLTF	TGCAGTGTTTATGTCCCAAGCTCTGGGGCCAACGTCCTGACTTTC
TRBV6-1	few	TRBD1	TRBJ2-7	CASSRDRVDSYEQYF	TGTGCCAGCAGTAGAGACAGGGTAGACTCCTACGAGCAGTACTTC
TRBV7-2	few	TRBD2	TRBJ2-1	CASSLASSGGAFEQFF	TGTGCCAGCAGCTTAGCGTCGAGCGGGGGGGCTTTTGAGCAGTTCTTC
TRBV20-1	many	.	TRBJ1-1	CSARAYLGSTEAFF	TGCAGTGCTAGAGCGTATTTAGGGAGCACTGAAGCTTTCTTT
TRBV27	.	.	TRBJ1-1	CASGGPNTEAFF	TGTGCCAGCGGTGGGCCGAACACTGAAGCTTTCTTT
TRBV6-1	.	.	TRBJ1-5	CASKLYRTEAQHF	TGTGCCAGCAAATTGTACCGGACTGAGGCCCAGCATTTT
TRBV3-1	.	.	TRBJ2-3	CASSPRVTDTQYF	TGTGCCAGCAGCCCAAGAGTCACAGATACGCAGTATTTT
TRBV3-1	many	TRBD1	TRBJ2-3	CASSQGTGGGTDTQYF	TGTGCCAGCAGCCAAGGGACAGGGGGCGGCACAGATACGCAGTATTTT
TRBV20-1	few	TRBD2	TRBJ2-1	CSAQEAGSGGRNEQFF	TGCAGTGCGCAGGAGGCGGGGTCGGGGGGGAGAAATGAGCAGTTCTTC
TRBV5-1	.	TRBD1	TRBJ2-5	CASSTGQGAETQYF	TGCGCCAGCAGCACCGGACAGGGAGCGGAGACCCAGTACTTC
TRBV3-1	.	TRBD2	TRBJ2-1	CASSPRGGGGEQFF	TGTGCCAGCAGCCCTAGGGGCGGGGGAGGTGAGCAGTTCTTC
TRBV15	few	.	TRBJ2-7	CATSRGADYEQYF	TGTGCCACCAGCAGAGGGGCGGATTACGAGCAGTACTTC
TRBV5-1	once	TRBD1	TRBJ2-5	CASSLPDRVRETQYF	TGCGCCAGCAGCCTGCCGGACAGGGTCCGAGAGACCCAGTACTTC
TRBV20-1	few	.	TRBJ2-1	CSARRAREEQFF	TGCAGTGCTAGACGGGCTCGAGAGGAGCAGTTCTTC
TRBV12-3/TRBV12-4	.	.	TRBJ1-5	CASSLVAANQPQHF	TGTGCCAGCAGTTTAGTGGCGGCCAATCAGCCCCAGCATTTT
TRBV4-3	.	TRBD1	TRBJ2-1	CASSRGQPNEQFF	TGCGCCAGCAGCCGGGGACAGCCCAATGAGCAGTTCTTC
TRBV12-3/TRBV12-4	few	.	TRBJ2-1	CASNTISGDNEQFF	TGTGCCAGCAACACGATATCAGGGGACAATGAGCAGTTCTTC
TRBV12-3/TRBV12-4	.	.	TRBJ2-3	CASSSSPFADTQYF	TGTGCCAGCAGCTCAAGCCCCTTCGCAGATACGCAGTATTTT
TRBV12-3/TRBV12-4	many	.	TRBJ2-1	CASRDRNYNEQFF	TGTGCCAGCAGGGATAGGAACTACAATGAGCAGTTCTTC
TRBV29-1	many	.	TRBJ2-1	CSAESSYNEQFF	TGCAGCGCCGAGAGCTCCTACAATGAGCAGTTCTTC
TRBV6-2/TRBV6-3	.	.	TRBJ2-2	CASSKTLGTGELFF	TGTGCCAGCAGCAAAACGCTGGGCACCGGGGAGCTGTTTTTT
TRBV20-1	many	.	TRBJ2-5	CSASLGDGQETQYF	TGCAGTGCTAGTTTGGGGGACGGCCAAGAGACCCAGTACTTC